Listed below are T cell receptor beta chains from one sample, sequenced in a study of T cells in localized non-small cell lung cancer. Profiling relied on immunoSEQ multiplex PCR, and the TCRdb table lists in-frame clones only, not all of them. The sample yields approximately 72,000 clones, almost 85% seen once. Sequenced material: peripheral blood, taken before any cancer treatment. The source is a female donor over 55 with stage I lung adenocarcinoma. CDR3s leave out the opening cysteine and the closing phenylalanine or tryptophan. The D gene is left open where the match is weak.

V: TRBV1
J: TRBJ1-5
D: -
CDR3: TSSQEHRDGNQPQH

V: TRBV5-1
J: TRBJ2-3
D: -
CDR3: ASSPVADTGTDTQY

V: TRBV5-1
J: TRBJ2-1
D: TRBD1
CDR3: ASTIGKGAKDEQF

V: TRBV7-3
J: TRBJ2-1
D: TRBD2
CDR3: ASSRNRLAGENNEQF

V: TRBV28
J: TRBJ2-7
D: -
CDR3: ASSLGGSWFYEQY

V: TRBV2
J: TRBJ1-5
D: -
CDR3: ASSEGERGQPQH

V: TRBV14
J: TRBJ2-7
D: -
CDR3: ASSPSHRYYEQY

V: TRBV11-1
J: TRBJ2-3
D: TRBD2
CDR3: ASSATSVTQY

V: TRBV27
J: TRBJ2-7
D: -
CDR3: ASSFGGTYEQY

V: TRBV6-6
J: TRBJ1-2
D: TRBD1
CDR3: ASSPRGVDGYT

V: TRBV7-8
J: TRBJ2-1
D: TRBD2
CDR3: ASSLGVAGGFNEQF

V: TRBV7-8
J: TRBJ1-3
D: -
CDR3: ASTIGGRASSGNTIY

V: TRBV21-1
J: TRBJ1-1
D: -
CDR3: ASANRENTEAF

V: TRBV28
J: TRBJ1-1
D: -
CDR3: ASSLSTRVVGEAF

V: TRBV18
J: TRBJ1-1
D: -
CDR3: ASSQVTGKLTEAF

V: TRBV25-1
J: TRBJ1-3
D: -
CDR3: ASSEEGAAGNTIY

V: TRBV11-3
J: TRBJ2-3
D: TRBD2
CDR3: ASSLDRSSGGQY

V: TRBV10-1
J: TRBJ2-1
D: -
CDR3: ASSEHRGVNEQF

V: TRBV5-1
J: TRBJ1-4
D: TRBD1
CDR3: ASSLGQLATNEKLF

V: TRBV7-6
J: TRBJ2-5
D: TRBD2
CDR3: ASSLSRGLALSWTQY

V: TRBV9
J: TRBJ2-3
D: TRBD2
CDR3: ASSVAAGGDTQY

V: TRBV6-5
J: TRBJ2-7
D: TRBD2
CDR3: ASSWGSGRADEQY

V: TRBV5-1
J: TRBJ2-1
D: TRBD1
CDR3: ASSLARTGLNEQF

V: TRBV7-9
J: TRBJ1-4
D: -
CDR3: ASSFSGANEKLF

V: TRBV2
J: TRBJ1-1
D: -
CDR3: ASSGDLLTNTEAF

V: TRBV2
J: TRBJ1-5
D: -
CDR3: ASSAALGNQPQH

V: TRBV21-1
J: TRBJ2-7
D: -
CDR3: ASSTSAGGGFTYEQY

V: TRBV6-1
J: TRBJ1-6
D: -
CDR3: ASSEEVSYNSPLH

V: TRBV7-2
J: TRBJ2-5
D: -
CDR3: ASSLRGLGWETQY

V: TRBV4-1
J: TRBJ1-6
D: -
CDR3: ASSQDPSSYNSPLH

V: TRBV4-2
J: TRBJ1-5
D: -
CDR3: ASSQDGREEPQH

V: TRBV20-1
J: TRBJ2-5
D: -
CDR3: SALGQETQY

V: TRBV6-1
J: TRBJ2-1
D: TRBD2
CDR3: ASIPWGGGDNEQF

V: TRBV6-5
J: TRBJ1-2
D: TRBD1
CDR3: ASSNDREVYGYT

V: TRBV28
J: TRBJ2-7
D: TRBD2
CDR3: ASRNGGEAYEQY

V: TRBV7-9
J: TRBJ1-2
D: -
CDR3: ASRRSNYGYT

V: TRBV5-4
J: TRBJ2-3
D: -
CDR3: ASTSADTLGNTQY

V: TRBV5-1
J: TRBJ2-5
D: TRBD1
CDR3: ASSPWDSQETQY

V: TRBV7-9
J: TRBJ2-7
D: TRBD1
CDR3: ASSSTGTGGYEQY

V: TRBV19
J: TRBJ2-7
D: TRBD1
CDR3: ASSPVTGSSYEQY